The clone carrying this T cell receptor (beta chain) came up many times. These data originate in a study of regulatory T cells in long-lasting Graves disease. At the level of the study: Patients with new Graves' disease had used antithyroid drugs below 3 months.

To make TCR beta libraries, researchers used iRepertoire HTBI primers and Arm-PCR of CDR3 regions. MiXCR was run by TCRdb on the multiplex PCR reads, yielding one entry per CDR3 protein. The sample yields roughly 420,000 distinct CDR3 sequences, around 15% seen once. V gave up 0 bases and J gave up 3 bases; unmatched junction bases: 0. Germline V lookup: CDR1 MNHEY, CDR2 SVGEGT. The CDR3 covers 14 residues. Time point of the sample: newly diagnosed GD, antithyroid drugs for less than 3 months. RNA isolated from PBMCs was used to make the TCR library. Patients of an endocrinology department in Xi'an, China, were included.

The receptor was isolated from a female donor with Graves disease. This chain joins TRBV6-2 or TRBV6-3 and TRBJ2-7, with TRBD1 matching 9 bases. The input for sequencing was peripheral blood mononuclear cells (PBMCs), taken at new diagnosis, from a patient treated with antithyroid drugs. The CDR3 DNA sequence: TGTGCCAGCAGTTACTCGACAGGGGGCTACGAGCAGTACTTC. Protein: CASSYSTGGYEQYF.